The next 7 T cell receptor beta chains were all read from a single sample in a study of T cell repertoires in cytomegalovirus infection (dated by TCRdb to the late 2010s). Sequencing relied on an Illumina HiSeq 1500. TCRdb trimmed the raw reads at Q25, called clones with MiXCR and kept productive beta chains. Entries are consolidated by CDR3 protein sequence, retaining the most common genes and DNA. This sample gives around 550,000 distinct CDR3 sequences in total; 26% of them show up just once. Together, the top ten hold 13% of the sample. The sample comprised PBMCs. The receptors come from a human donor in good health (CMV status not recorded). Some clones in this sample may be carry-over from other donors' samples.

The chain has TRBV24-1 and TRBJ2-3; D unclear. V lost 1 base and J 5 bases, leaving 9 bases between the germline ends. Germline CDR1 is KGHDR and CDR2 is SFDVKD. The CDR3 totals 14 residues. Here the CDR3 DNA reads TGTGCCACCAGTGATTTAAACAGACTAGATACGCAGTATTTT. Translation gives CATSDLNRLDTQYF.

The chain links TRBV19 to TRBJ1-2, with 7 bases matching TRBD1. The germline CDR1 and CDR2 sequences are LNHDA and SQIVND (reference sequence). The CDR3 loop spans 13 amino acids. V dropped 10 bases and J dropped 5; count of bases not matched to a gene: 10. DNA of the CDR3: TGTGCCACCCTACCCCCGACAGGGTATGGCTACACCTTC. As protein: CATLPPTGYGYTF.

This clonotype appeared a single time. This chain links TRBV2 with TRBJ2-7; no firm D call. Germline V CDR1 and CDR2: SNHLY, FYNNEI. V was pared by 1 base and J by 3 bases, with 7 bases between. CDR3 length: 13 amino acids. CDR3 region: CASSEETHYEQYV. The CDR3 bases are TGTGCCAGCAGTGAAGAGACCCACTACGAGCAGTACGTC.

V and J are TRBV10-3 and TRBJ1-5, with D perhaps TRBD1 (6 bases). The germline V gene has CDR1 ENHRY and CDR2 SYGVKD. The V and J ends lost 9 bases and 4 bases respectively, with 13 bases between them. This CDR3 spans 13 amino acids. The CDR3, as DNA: TGTGCCATTACCCGGGACACAAATCAGCCCCAGCATTTT. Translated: CAITRDTNQPQHF.

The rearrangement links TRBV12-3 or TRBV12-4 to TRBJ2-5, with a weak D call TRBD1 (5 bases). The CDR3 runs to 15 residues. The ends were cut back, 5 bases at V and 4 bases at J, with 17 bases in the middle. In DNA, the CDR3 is TGTGCCAGCAGTACCTCTAGGGGTCATACAGAGACCCAGTACTTC. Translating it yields CASSTSRGHTETQYF.

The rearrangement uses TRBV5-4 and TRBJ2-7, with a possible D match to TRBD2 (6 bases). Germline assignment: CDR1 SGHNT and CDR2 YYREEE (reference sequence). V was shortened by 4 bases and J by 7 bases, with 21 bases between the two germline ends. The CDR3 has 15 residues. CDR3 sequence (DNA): TGTGCCAGCAGCCCGCGCCGGGACTCCCTAGGGGAGCAGTACTTC. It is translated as CASSPRRDSLGEQYF.

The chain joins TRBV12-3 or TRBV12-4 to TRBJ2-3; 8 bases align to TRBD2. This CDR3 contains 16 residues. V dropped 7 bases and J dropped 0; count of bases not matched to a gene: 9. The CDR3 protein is CASTSSTSGSTDTQYF. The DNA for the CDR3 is TGTGCCAGCACCTCGAGCACTAGCGGTAGCACAGATACGCAGTATTTT.